This T cell receptor beta chain comes out of a study of T cells after yellow fever vaccination. This clonotype was counted ten times or more. No antigen is known for it. Points from the study as a whole: Post-booster samples contained most primary-vaccination clones (around 95% CD4, approximately 88% CD8).

MiXCR, applied by TCRdb to the 5' RACE reads, yields one record per CDR3 protein. Of under 300,000 distinct CDR3 sequences listed, 6.9% are singletons. Trimming removed 6 bases at V and 5 bases at J, with 9 bases between. The CDR3 has 12 amino acids. The TCR sequence derives from a young man who received the YFV17D yellow fever vaccine. The starting material was CD4+ T cells sorted from PBMCs, obtained 15 days after the yellow fever booster vaccination. V usage is TRBV12-3 or TRBV12-4 and J usage is TRBJ2-3; tentatively, D is TRBD1 or TRBD2 (5 bases each). This CDR3 reads CASSRDVDTQYF. CDR3 DNA: TGTGCCAGCAGCCGGGACGTAGATACGCAGTATTTT.